Below are 2 T cell receptor beta chains sequenced from a single sample in a study of molecular identifiers for immune sequencing clone quantification. TCRdb ran MiXCR on the PCR reads and lists one entry per CDR3 protein. The sample lists approximately 550,000 distinct CDR3 sequences; 20% to 25% were seen once. The source material was naive CD8+ T cells from blood, with Jurkat cell RNA spiked in. Regarding subset: FACS-sorted CD8+CD4-CCR7+CD45RA+ naive T cells. All receptors derive from a human donor in good health. Some libraries in this study had Jurkat cell RNA spiked in.

This clonotype was observed a few times. Mismatch with germline at one junction end may stem from a read error. The chain carries TRBV5-1 and TRBJ2-3; no firm D call. Germline V lookup: CDR1 SGHRS, CDR2 YFSETQ. CDR3 length: 17 residues. The CDR3 sequence: CASGLAEMGSVTDTQYF. CDR3 in DNA: TGCGCCAGCGGCTTGGCGGAAATGGGAAGTGTCACAGATACGCAGTATTTT.

This clonotype was detected ten times or more. The V gene is TRBV24-1, the J gene TRBJ2-3; 7 bases align to TRBD1. Germline V gives CDR1 KGHDR, CDR2 SFDVKD. J was trimmed by 4 bases and V by 4 bases; bases with no gene match: 7. CDR3 length: 15 residues. The chain's CDR3 is CATSDRDSTADTQYF. In nucleotides, the CDR3 is TGTGCCACCAGTGACCGGGACAGCACGGCAGATACGCAGTATTTT.